These T cell receptor beta chains were read from a single sample in a study of blood T cell repertoires in COVID-19. Only in-frame clones appear in the TCRdb table, and some are missing; sequencing was by immunoSEQ multiplex PCR. Seen here are more than 300,000 clones, more than 90% observed once, and the top ten hold around 4.2%. The sequenced sample was PBMCs or T cells enriched from blood (not recorded which). All receptors derive from a woman between 25 and 40 years old who had been exposed to COVID-19. CDR3s include the opening cysteine and the closing phenylalanine or tryptophan. A D gene is named only where the DNA matches it firmly.

d_call j_call v_call cdr3_aa cdr3_nt
TRBD1 TRBJ1-4 TRBV5-6 CASSSRQGTEKLFF TGTGCCAGCAGCTCGAGACAGGGGACGGAAAAACTGTTTTTT
- TRBJ1-2 TRBV10-3 CATQPRGNYGYTF TGTGCCACTCAGCCACGAGGAAACTATGGCTACACCTTC
TRBD2 TRBJ2-3 TRBV2 CASIAGGSTDTQYF TGTGCCAGCATAGCGGGGGGGAGCACAGATACGCAGTATTTT
- TRBJ1-1 TRBV1 CTSSQGRGGDEAFF TGCACCAGCAGCCAAGGACGGGGCGGGGATGAAGCTTTCTTT
TRBD1 TRBJ1-1 TRBV19 CASRGTDTEAFF TGTGCCAGTAGAGGGACAGACACTGAAGCTTTCTTT
TRBD1 TRBJ1-1 TRBV6-5 CASSYSKRQGVGAFF TGTGCCAGCAGTTACTCGAAGAGACAGGGTGTCGGAGCTTTCTTT
- TRBJ1-2 TRBV7-8 CASRPREGYGYTF TGTGCCAGCCGCCCCAGGGAGGGCTATGGCTACACCTTC
- TRBJ1-1 TRBV14 CASSQVGIQYTEAFF TGTGCCAGCAGCCAAGTCGGGATTCAGTACACTGAAGCTTTCTTT
TRBD1 TRBJ1-3 TRBV14 CASSQGQFSGNTIYF TGTGCCAGCAGCCAGGGACAGTTCTCTGGAAACACCATATATTTT
TRBD1 TRBJ1-1 TRBV7-9 CASRTGRDPAFF TGTGCCAGCAGGACAGGGAGAGATCCAGCTTTCTTT